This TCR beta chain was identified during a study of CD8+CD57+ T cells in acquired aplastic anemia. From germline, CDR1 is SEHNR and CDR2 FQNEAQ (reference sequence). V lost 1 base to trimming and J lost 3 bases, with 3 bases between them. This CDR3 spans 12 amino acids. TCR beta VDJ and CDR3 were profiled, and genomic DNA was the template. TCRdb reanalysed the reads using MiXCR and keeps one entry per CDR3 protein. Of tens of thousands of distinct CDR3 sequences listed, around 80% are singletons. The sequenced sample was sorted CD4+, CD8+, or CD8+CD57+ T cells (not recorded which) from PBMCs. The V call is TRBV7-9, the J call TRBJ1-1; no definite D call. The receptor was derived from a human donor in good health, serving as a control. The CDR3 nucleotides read TGTGCCAGCAGCTTAGATTACACTGAAGCTTTCTTT. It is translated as CASSLDYTEAFF.